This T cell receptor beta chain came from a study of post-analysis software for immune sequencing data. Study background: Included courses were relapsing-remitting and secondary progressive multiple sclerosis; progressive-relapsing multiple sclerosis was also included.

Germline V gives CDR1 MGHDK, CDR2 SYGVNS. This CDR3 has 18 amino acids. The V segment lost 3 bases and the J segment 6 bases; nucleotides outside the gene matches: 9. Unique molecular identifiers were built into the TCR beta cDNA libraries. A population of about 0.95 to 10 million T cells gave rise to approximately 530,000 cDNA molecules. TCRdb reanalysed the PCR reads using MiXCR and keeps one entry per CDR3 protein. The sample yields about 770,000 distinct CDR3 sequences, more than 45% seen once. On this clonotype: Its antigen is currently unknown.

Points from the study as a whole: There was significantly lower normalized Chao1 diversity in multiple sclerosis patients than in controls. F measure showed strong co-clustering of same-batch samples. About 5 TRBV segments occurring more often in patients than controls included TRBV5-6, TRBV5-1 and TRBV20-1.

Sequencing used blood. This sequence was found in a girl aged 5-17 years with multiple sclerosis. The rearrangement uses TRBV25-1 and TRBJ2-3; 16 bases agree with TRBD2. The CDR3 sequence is CASSDTGTSGRVADTQYF. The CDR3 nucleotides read TGTGCCAGCAGTGATACCGGGACTAGCGGGAGGGTCGCGGATACGCAGTATTTT. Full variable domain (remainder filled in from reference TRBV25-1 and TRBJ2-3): EADIYQTPRYLVIGTGKKITLECSQTMGHDKMYWYQQDPGMELHLIHYSYGVNSTEKGDLSSESTVSRIRTEHFPLTLESARPSHTSQYLCASSDTGTSGRVADTQYFGPGTRLTVL.